The entry that follows covers one TCR beta chain sequence. No antigen is known for it. These data belong to a study of vaccination and CD4 T cells after COVID-19. Study at large: SARS-CoV-2 was confirmed by nasal swab PCR; disease was mild in eight to ten, severe in one. Study findings and constraints: Convalescent patients' clones that were vaccine-specific were spike mono-reactive in 304 of 307 cases.

The CDR3 sequence is 14 residues long. Germline V gene sequence: CDR1 SGHAT, CDR2 FQNNGV. Trimming stripped 2 bases from V and 2 bases from J, with 10 bases between. Treatment specified: roughly ten-day PBMC culture with coronavirus spike peptide pools or control peptides (ViraFEST assay). Under the ViraFEST approach, antigen-specific T cells were expanded with peptide pools and TCRs subsequently sequenced. Researchers used the Oncomine TCR Beta short-read assay to sequence DNA from cultured CD4+ T cells. Each CDR3 protein gets one entry after TCRdb re-called the PCR reads with MiXCR. The table shows 20,000 to 30,000 distinct CDR3 sequences, with approximately 44% occurring only once.

The rearrangement joins TRBV11-2 to TRBJ2-7, with D tentatively TRBD2 (5 bases). This TCR was sampled from a human donor who had recovered from COVID-19. The sequenced material came from CD4+ T cells from blood, cultured in vitro. This CDR3 is CASSLRGSPYEQYF. CDR3 DNA: TGTGCCAGCAGCTTAAGAGGGTCCCCCTACGAGCAGTACTTC.